This TCR beta chain appears in the sequencing data of a study of T cell responses to AZD1222 COVID-19 vaccine. Study-wide context: Analyses pooled second doses at about 4 or about 12 weeks.

The CDR3 is made up of 13 amino acids. Trimming stripped 6 bases from V and 1 base from J, with 9 bases between. Germline CDR1 and CDR2: LNHDA and SQIVND (reference sequence). The repertoire was sequenced with immunoSEQ multiplex PCR; TCRdb's copy has only in-frame clones and lacks some. The repertoire holds roughly 120,000 clones, with 65% to 90% as singletons. General study findings and limits: Spike was spanned by vaccine-associated CD4 TCRs, with dominance at 160-218 and 743-854. Increases in Spike-specific TCR breadth and depth were seen after two AZD1222 doses.

Of note for this clone: Its antigen is unidentified.

Source: peripheral blood, taken on day 0 of AZD1222 vaccination. V usage is TRBV19 and J usage is TRBJ1-1, with D unresolved. The source is an adult in good health. Written as DNA, the CDR3 is TGTGCCAGTAGAACGACGGAGAACACTGAAGCTTTCTTT. Protein product: CASRTTENTEAFF.